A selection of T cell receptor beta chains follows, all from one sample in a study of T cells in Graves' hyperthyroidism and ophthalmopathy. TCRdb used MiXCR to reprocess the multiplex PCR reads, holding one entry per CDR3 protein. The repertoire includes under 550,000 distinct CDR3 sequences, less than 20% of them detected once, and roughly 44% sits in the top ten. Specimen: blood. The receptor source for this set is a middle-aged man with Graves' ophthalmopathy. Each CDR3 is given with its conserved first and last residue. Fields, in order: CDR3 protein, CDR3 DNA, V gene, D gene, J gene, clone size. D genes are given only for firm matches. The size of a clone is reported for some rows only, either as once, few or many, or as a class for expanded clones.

CASSLRYEYEQYF	TGTGCCAGCAGTTTAAGGTACGAATACGAGCAGTACTTC	TRBV27	-	TRBJ2-7	few
CASSLSFGNTIYF	TGTGCCAGCAGCTTAAGCTTCGGGAACACCATATATTTT	TRBV7-9	-	TRBJ1-3	-
CSARRAGANTDTQYF	TGCAGTGCTAGAAGAGCGGGGGCTAACACAGATACGCAGTATTTT	TRBV20-1	TRBD2	TRBJ2-3	-
CATSRESFEQYF	TGTGCCACCAGCAGAGAGTCGTTCGAGCAGTACTTC	TRBV15	-	TRBJ2-7	-
CASSLEGDGRSPNEQYF	TGTGCCAGCAGCCTAGAGGGGGATGGAAGGAGCCCCAACGAGCAGTACTTC	TRBV12-3/TRBV12-4	-	TRBJ2-7	many
CASTPASTNTGELFF	TGCGCCAGCACACCAGCGTCGACGAACACCGGGGAGCTGTTTTTT	TRBV5-1	-	TRBJ2-2	many
CASSLLVPNRVIGNTIYF	TGTGCCAGCAGCTTATTAGTCCCGAACAGGGTTATTGGAAACACCATATATTTT	TRBV7-8	-	TRBJ1-3	-
CASTFGGSGETQYF	TGTGCCAGCACCTTCGGGGGGTCGGGAGAGACCCAGTACTTC	TRBV6-2/TRBV6-3	TRBD2	TRBJ2-5	-
CASSFQQGARTEAFF	TGTGCCAGCAGTTTTCAACAGGGGGCCAGGACTGAAGCTTTCTTT	TRBV27	TRBD1	TRBJ1-1	-
CASSYGGDGEKLFF	TGTGCCAGCAGCTATGGAGGGGATGGCGAAAAACTGTTTTTT	TRBV2	-	TRBJ1-4	few
CASSPGGMEYEQYF	TGTGCCAGCAGCCCGGGAGGAATGGAGTACGAGCAGTACTTC	TRBV7-2	TRBD2	TRBJ2-7	many
CSARGRVSNQPQHF	TGCAGTGCCCGCGGACGGGTAAGCAATCAGCCCCAGCATTTT	TRBV20-1	-	TRBJ1-5	-
CASSSRGGAGNNEQFF	TGTGCCAGCAGCTCTAGAGGGGGGGCGGGAAACAATGAGCAGTTCTTC	TRBV7-8	-	TRBJ2-1	many
CASSWDPGARANEQFF	TGCGCCAGCAGCTGGGACCCCGGGGCCAGGGCGAATGAGCAGTTCTTC	TRBV5-1	-	TRBJ2-1	-
CASSQGGGLGYTF	TGTGCCAGCAGCCAAGGAGGGGGCCTGGGCTACACCTTC	TRBV3-1	TRBD1	TRBJ1-2	-
CASSFRNYGYTF	TGTGCCAGCAGCTTCAGAAACTATGGCTACACCTTC	TRBV11-2	-	TRBJ1-2	-
CASSPPSGVGETRYF	TGTGCCAGCAGCCCACCTAGCGGGGTGGGAGAGACCCGGTACTTC	TRBV3-1	TRBD2	TRBJ2-5	-
CSAEVPLGGSYEQYF	TGCAGTGCCGAAGTCCCTCTGGGGGGATCCTACGAGCAGTACTTC	TRBV20-1	-	TRBJ2-7	-
CASSSDMDRGDEQFF	TGTGCCAGCAGTTCCGACATGGACAGGGGTGATGAGCAGTTCTTC	TRBV12-3/TRBV12-4	TRBD1	TRBJ2-1	many
CASRGTGRADTQYF	TGTGCCAGTAGGGGGACAGGGAGAGCAGATACGCAGTATTTT	TRBV19	TRBD1	TRBJ2-3	few
CASSWDRSSEAFF	TGCGCCAGCAGCTGGGACAGGTCCAGTGAAGCTTTCTTT	TRBV5-1	TRBD1	TRBJ1-1	few
CSTTGRYGYTF	TGCAGCACTACAGGGCGCTATGGCTACACCTTC	TRBV29-1	-	TRBJ1-2	few
CASSDSGGNQPQHF	TGTGCCAGCAGCGACTCGGGAGGCAATCAGCCCCAGCATTTT	TRBV9	-	TRBJ1-5	-
CASSLGRGNHPTLYGYTF	TGTGCCAGCAGCTTAGGCCGTGGAAACCATCCAACTCTCTATGGCTACACCTTC	TRBV13	-	TRBJ1-2	many
CASSLGLAAYNEQLF	TGTGCCAGCAGCTTGGGACTAGCGGCCTACAATGAGCAGCTCTTC	TRBV11-2	TRBD2	TRBJ2-1	-
CASSSWYEKLFF	TGTGCCAGCAGTTCCTGGTATGAAAAACTGTTTTTT	TRBV12-3/TRBV12-4	-	TRBJ1-4	-
CASSFLGQGHNGYTF	TGCGCCAGCAGCTTCCTCGGACAGGGGCACAATGGCTACACCTTC	TRBV5-1	TRBD1	TRBJ1-2	many
CASRQGYGELFF	TGTGCCAGCAGACAGGGATACGGGGAGCTGTTTTTT	TRBV11-2	-	TRBJ2-2	-
CASSLPGAAGNEQFF	TGTGCCAGCAGCTTACCGGGGGCAGCGGGCAATGAGCAGTTCTTC	TRBV5-4	-	TRBJ2-1	-
CSALGGDQPQHF	TGCAGTGCCCTCGGGGGAGATCAGCCCCAGCATTTT	TRBV20-1	-	TRBJ1-5	few
CASSLPSGGGTYNEQFF	TGTGCCAGCAGCTTACCCAGCGGGGGGGGCACCTACAATGAGCAGTTCTTC	TRBV7-2	TRBD2	TRBJ2-1	many
CASSFSSGRAGNEQFF	TGTGCCAGCAGCTTTTCTAGCGGGAGGGCCGGCAATGAGCAGTTCTTC	TRBV7-3	TRBD2	TRBJ2-1	-
CSVSIIRRYRTEAFF	TGCAGTGTCTCAATTATTAGGCGATACAGAACTGAAGCTTTCTTT	TRBV20-1	-	TRBJ1-1	few
CASSYTSGLNEQFF	TGTGCCAGCAGTTACACATCGGGCCTGAATGAGCAGTTCTTC	TRBV12-3/TRBV12-4	-	TRBJ2-1	-
CATGLSTDTQYF	TGTGCCACGGGACTCTCCACAGATACGCAGTATTTT	TRBV12-3/TRBV12-4	-	TRBJ2-3	-
CASSLFASGRGHEQFF	TGTGCCAGCAGTTTATTTGCTAGCGGGAGAGGGCATGAGCAGTTCTTC	TRBV28	TRBD2	TRBJ2-1	-
CASSLNDYQETQYF	TGTGCCAGCAGTTTAAATGACTACCAAGAGACCCAGTACTTC	TRBV27	-	TRBJ2-5	many
CASSQDRGGLTDTQYF	TGTGCCAGCAGCCAAGATCGGGGAGGACTCACAGATACGCAGTATTTT	TRBV3-1	-	TRBJ2-3	-
CASSFWAANSPLHF	TGTGCCAGCAGCTTCTGGGCAGCTAATTCACCCCTCCACTTT	TRBV7-2	-	TRBJ1-6	many
CSASPPRSGKETQYF	TGCAGTGCTAGTCCCCCTCGTAGCGGGAAAGAGACCCAGTACTTC	TRBV20-1	TRBD2	TRBJ2-5	-
CASSLRTASNSPLHF	TGTGCCAGCAGTTTGAGGACAGCGAGTAATTCACCCCTCCACTTT	TRBV12-3/TRBV12-4	-	TRBJ1-6	many
CASSLNRLGQETQYF	TGCGCCAGCAGCTTGAATCGACTAGGACAAGAGACCCAGTACTTC	TRBV5-1	-	TRBJ2-5	-
CSGKPGTLHEQYF	TGCAGTGGAAAGCCTGGGACCCTTCACGAGCAGTACTTC	TRBV20-1	-	TRBJ2-7	-
CSVGMGQHQETQYF	TGCAGCGTTGGGATGGGACAACACCAAGAGACCCAGTACTTC	TRBV29-1	-	TRBJ2-5	few
CASSHPRDRVTDTQYF	TGTGCCAGCAGCCACCCTCGGGACAGGGTCACAGATACGCAGTATTTT	TRBV9	TRBD1	TRBJ2-3	few
CASSLRAGNSPLHF	TGTGCCAGCAGCTTAAGAGCTGGGAATTCACCCCTCCACTTT	TRBV7-3	-	TRBJ1-6	-
CASSPARAGNTIYF	TGTGCCAGCTCACCGGCCAGGGCTGGAAACACCATATATTTT	TRBV18	-	TRBJ1-3	few
CSVEIWISGSGDSYEQYF	TGCAGCGTTGAGATTTGGATTAGCGGGAGTGGGGATTCCTACGAGCAGTACTTC	TRBV29-1	TRBD2	TRBJ2-7	-
CASSLARAGANVLTF	TGTGCCAGCAGCTTAGCGAGGGCGGGGGCCAACGTCCTGACTTTC	TRBV11-1	-	TRBJ2-6	many
CSAPITSGRGHEQFF	TGCAGTGCCCCGATCACTAGCGGGAGAGGGCATGAGCAGTTCTTC	TRBV20-1	TRBD2	TRBJ2-1	-
CAISESLEGSFEAFF	TGTGCCATCAGTGAGTCCCTGGAGGGGTCTTTTGAAGCTTTCTTT	TRBV10-3	-	TRBJ1-1	few
CASSNSLNTEAFF	TGTGCCAGTAGTAACAGCCTGAACACTGAAGCTTTCTTT	TRBV19	-	TRBJ1-1	-
CATQDGFNTEAFF	TGTGCCACCCAGGACGGATTCAACACTGAAGCTTTCTTT	TRBV6-1	-	TRBJ1-1	many